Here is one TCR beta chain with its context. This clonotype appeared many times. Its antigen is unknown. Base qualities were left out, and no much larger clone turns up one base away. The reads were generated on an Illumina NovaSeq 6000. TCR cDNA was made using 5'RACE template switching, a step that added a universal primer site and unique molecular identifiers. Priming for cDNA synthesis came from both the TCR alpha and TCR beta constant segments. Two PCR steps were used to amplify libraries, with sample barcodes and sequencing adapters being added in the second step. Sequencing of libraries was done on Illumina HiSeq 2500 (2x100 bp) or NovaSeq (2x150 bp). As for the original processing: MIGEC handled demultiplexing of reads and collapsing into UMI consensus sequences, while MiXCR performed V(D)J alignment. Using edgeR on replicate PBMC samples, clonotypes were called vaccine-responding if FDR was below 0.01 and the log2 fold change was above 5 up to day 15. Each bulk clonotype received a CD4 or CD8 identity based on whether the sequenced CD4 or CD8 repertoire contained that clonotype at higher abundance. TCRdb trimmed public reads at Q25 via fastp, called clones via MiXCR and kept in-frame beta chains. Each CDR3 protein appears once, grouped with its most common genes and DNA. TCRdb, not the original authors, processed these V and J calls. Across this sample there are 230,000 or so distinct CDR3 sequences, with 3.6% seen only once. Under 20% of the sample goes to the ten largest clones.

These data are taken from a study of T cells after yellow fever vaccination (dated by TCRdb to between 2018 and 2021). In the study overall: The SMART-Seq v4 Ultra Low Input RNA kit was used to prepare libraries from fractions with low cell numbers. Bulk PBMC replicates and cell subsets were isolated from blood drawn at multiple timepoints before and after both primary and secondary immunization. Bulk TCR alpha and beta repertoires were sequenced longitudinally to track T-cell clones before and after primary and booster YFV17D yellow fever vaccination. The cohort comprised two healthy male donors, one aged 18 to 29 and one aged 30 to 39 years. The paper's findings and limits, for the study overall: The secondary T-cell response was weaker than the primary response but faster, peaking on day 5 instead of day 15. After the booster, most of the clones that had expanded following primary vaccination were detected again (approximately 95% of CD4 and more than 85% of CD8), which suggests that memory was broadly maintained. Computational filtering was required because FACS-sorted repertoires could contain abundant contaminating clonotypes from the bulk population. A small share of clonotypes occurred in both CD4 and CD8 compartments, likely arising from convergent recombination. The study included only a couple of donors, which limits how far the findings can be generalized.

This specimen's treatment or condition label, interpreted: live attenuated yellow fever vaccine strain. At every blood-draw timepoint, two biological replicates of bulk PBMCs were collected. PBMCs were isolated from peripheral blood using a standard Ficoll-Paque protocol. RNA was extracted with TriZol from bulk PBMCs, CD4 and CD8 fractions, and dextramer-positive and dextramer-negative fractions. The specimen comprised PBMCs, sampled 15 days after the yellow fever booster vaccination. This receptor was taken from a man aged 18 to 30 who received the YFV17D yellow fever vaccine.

The CDR3 amino acid sequence is: CAWTIHSGRNTEAFF. The DNA reads TGTGCCTGGACTATTCACTCGGGCAGGAACACTGAAGCTTTCTTT. The sequence links TRBV30 to TRBJ1-1, with no reliable assignment of the D segment. Taken from the germline V gene (reference sequence), the CDR1 and CDR2 loops are GTSNPN and SVGIG. The CDR3 starts with the cysteine, ends with the phenylalanine, and has 15 residues. Kept here is only the CDR3 DNA, which spans 45 bases and is read in frame from base 1. V drops 4 bases and J drops 1 base, leaving 16 bases in between.